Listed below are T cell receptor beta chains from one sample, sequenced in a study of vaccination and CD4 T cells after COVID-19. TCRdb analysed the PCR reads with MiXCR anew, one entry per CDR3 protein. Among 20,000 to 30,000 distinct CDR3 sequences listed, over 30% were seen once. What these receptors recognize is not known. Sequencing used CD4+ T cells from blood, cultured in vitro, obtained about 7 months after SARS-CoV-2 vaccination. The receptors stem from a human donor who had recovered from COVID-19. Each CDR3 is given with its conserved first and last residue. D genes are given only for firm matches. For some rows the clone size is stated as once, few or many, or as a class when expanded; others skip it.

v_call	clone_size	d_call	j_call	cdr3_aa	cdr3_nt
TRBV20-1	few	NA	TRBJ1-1	CSARREYTEAFF	TGCAGTGCCAGAAGGGAATACACTGAAGCTTTCTTT
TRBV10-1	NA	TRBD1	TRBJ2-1	CASSAGTGGNEQFF	TGCGCCAGCAGTGCCGGGACAGGGGGCAATGAGCAGTTCTTC
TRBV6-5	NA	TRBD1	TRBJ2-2	CASSYPADRASRPRPGELFF	TGTGCCAGCAGTTACCCCGCGGACAGGGCCAGTCGACCCAGGCCCGGGGAGCTGTTTTTT
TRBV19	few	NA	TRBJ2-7	CASSMRAIYEQYF	TGTGCCAGTAGTATGAGGGCTATCTACGAGCAGTACTTC
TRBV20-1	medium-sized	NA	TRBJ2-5	CSAPTRAQETQYF	TGCAGTGCCCCAACTAGGGCACAAGAGACCCAGTACTTC
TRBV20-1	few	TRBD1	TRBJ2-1	CSGTTGGYEQFF	TGCAGTGGCACTACAGGGGGGTATGAGCAGTTCTTC
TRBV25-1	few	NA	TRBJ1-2	CASSDPGPPNYGYTF	TGTGCCAGCAGTGATCCGGGACCGCCTAACTATGGCTACACCTTC
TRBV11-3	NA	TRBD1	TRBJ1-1	CASSLRGGNTEAFF	TGTGCCAGCAGTCTCAGGGGGGGGAACACTGAAGCTTTCTTT
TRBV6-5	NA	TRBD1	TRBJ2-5	CASSYSIGTGQETQYF	TGTGCCAGCAGTTACTCGATAGGGACAGGACAAGAGACCCAGTACTTC
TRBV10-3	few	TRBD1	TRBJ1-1	CATHGQGNVGTEAFF	TGTGCCACCCACGGACAGGGCAATGTGGGCACTGAAGCTTTCTTT
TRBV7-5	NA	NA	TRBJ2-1	CISVPEARLAGDNNEQFF	NA
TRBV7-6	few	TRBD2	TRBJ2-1	CASSALLAGLKNNEQFF	TGTGCCAGCAGCGCATTACTAGCGGGACTCAAGAACAATGAGCAGTTCTTC
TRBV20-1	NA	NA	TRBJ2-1	CSAREDNEQFF	TGCAGTGCTAGAGAGGACAATGAGCAGTTCTTC
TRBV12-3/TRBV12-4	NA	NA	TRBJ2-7	CASALNTAYEQYF	TGTGCCAGCGCCTTAAACACTGCCTACGAGCAGTACTTC
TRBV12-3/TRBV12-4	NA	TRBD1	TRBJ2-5	CASSPGQIETQYF	TGTGCCAGCAGTCCGGGACAGATAGAGACCCAGTACTTC
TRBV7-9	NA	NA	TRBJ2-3	CASSPLRDTQYF	TGTGCCAGCAGCCCCCTTAGAGATACGCAGTATTTT
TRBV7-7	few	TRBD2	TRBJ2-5	CASSRRLAVQETQYF	TGTGCCAGCAGCCGCCGACTAGCGGTACAAGAGACCCAGTACTTC
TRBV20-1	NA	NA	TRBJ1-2	CSAHPGGYLSTF	TGCAGTGCTCACCCGGGGGGATATTTGAGCACCTTC
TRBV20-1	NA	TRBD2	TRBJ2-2	CSARDWTSGNTGELFF	TGCAGTGCTAGAGATTGGACTAGCGGGAACACCGGGGAGCTGTTTTTT
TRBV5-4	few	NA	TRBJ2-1	CASSPPGINEQFF	TGTGCCAGCAGCCCTCCAGGAATCAATGAGCAGTTCTTC
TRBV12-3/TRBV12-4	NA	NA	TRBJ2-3	CASSWQRASTDTQYF	TGTGCCAGCAGTTGGCAGCGGGCCAGCACAGATACGCAGTATTTT
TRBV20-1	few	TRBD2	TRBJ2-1	CSATDGTSGLYNEQFF	TGCAGTGCAACTGACGGGACTAGCGGGCTCTACAATGAGCAGTTCTTC
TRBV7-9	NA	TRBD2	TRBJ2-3	CASSLWTSGRSDTQYF	TGTGCCAGCAGCTTATGGACTAGCGGGAGGTCAGATACGCAGTATTTT
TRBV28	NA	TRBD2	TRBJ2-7	CANPWGLAESSPTYEQYF	TGTGCCAACCCCTGGGGACTAGCGGAGTCAAGTCCCACCTACGAGCAGTACTTC
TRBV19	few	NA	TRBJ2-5	CASSISGDPSRTQYF	TGTGCCAGTAGTATATCAGGGGACCCATCCCGGACCCAGTACTTC
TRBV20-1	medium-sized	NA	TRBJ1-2	CSAPQGSGYGYTF	TGCAGTGCTCCACAGGGCTCGGGCTATGGCTACACCTTC
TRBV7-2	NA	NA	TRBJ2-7	CASSLGEQYF	TGTGCCAGCAGCTTGGGCGAGCAGTACTTC
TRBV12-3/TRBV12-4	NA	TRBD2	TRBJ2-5	CASSQTSQGTQYF	TGTGCCAGCAGCCAGACTAGCCAAGGGACCCAGTACTTC
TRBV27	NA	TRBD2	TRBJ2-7	CASSLYAAGVQYF	TGTGCCAGCAGTTTGTACGCGGCGGGGGTGCAGTACTTC
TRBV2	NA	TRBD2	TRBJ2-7	CASLREYQAEQYF	TGTGCCAGCCTGCGGGAGTACCAGGCCGAGCAGTACTTC
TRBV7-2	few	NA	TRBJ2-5	CASSFSFQETQYF	TGTGCCAGCAGCTTCTCATTCCAAGAGACCCAGTACTTC
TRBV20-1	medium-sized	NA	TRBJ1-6	CSASVRSENSPLHF	TGCAGTGCTAGTGTCCGCAGTGAGAATTCACCCCTCCACTTT
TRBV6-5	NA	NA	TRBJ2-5	CAGSYLDRETQYF	TGTGCCGGCAGTTACCTCGACAGAGAGACCCAGTACTTC
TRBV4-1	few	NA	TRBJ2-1	CASSPRLDSPHEQFF	TGCGCCAGCAGCCCCCGACTAGATTCCCCCCATGAGCAGTTCTTC
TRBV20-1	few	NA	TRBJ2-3	CSATQAGQLITDTQYF	TGCAGTGCTACACAGGCAGGACAGTTAATCACAGATACGCAGTATTTT
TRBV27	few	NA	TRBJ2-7	CASSLSGGDRSYEQYF	TGTGCCAGCAGTTTATCCGGGGGGGACAGGTCCTACGAGCAGTACTTC
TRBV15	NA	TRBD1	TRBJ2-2	CATSSLTGGNTGELFF	TGTGCCACCAGCAGTTTGACAGGGGGGAACACCGGGGAGCTGTTTTTT
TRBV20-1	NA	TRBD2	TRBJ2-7	CSARGDLAGGAYEQYF	TGCAGTGCTAGAGGCGACTTAGCGGGAGGTGCCTACGAGCAGTACTTC
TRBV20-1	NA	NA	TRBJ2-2	CSARDGPTTGELFF	TGCAGTGCTAGAGATGGGCCAACCACCGGGGAGCTGTTTTTT
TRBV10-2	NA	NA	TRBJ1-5	CASSDFESNQPQHF	TGCGCCAGCAGTGACTTCGAGAGCAATCAGCCCCAGCATTTT